Below, 31 T cell receptor beta chains from the same sample are listed, as sequenced in a study of T-cell memory formation after mild COVID-19 (dated by TCRdb to the early 2020s). Library prep was done by 5' RACE. Instrument used: Illumina NovaSeq 6000. TCRdb's own reprocessing of the public reads used fastp at Q25 and MiXCR and kept productive beta chains. CDR3 protein duplicates are merged, each entry listing the most common genes and DNA. The sample has 450,000 to 650,000 distinct CDR3 sequences on record, 20% of them singletons. The ten largest make up approximately 13% of the sample. Sequencing was carried out using PBMCs or a T cell subset sorted from them (not recorded which). Receptor source: an adult woman who had mild COVID-19 (a few samples of this study predate the infection). The sample titles of this study are shuffled in the database, so cell type and time point are left out; the donor was told from shared clones.

The chain couples TRBV18 to TRBJ1-2; 8 bases are a match to TRBD1. This CDR3 has 15 residues. The ends lost 6 bases at V and 3 bases at J; junction bases unmatched: 9. CDR1 KGHSH and CDR2 LQKENI come from the germline V gene. DNA of the CDR3: TGTGCCAGCTCTCGCAGACAGGGGTCCGACTATGGCTACACCTTC. This encodes CASSRRQGSDYGYTF.

This clonotype showed up just a few times. The chain employs TRBV5-4 and TRBJ2-3; D is tentatively TRBD1 or TRBD2 (6 bases each). The germline V and J ends were trimmed by 5 bases and 3 bases, with 10 bases remaining between them. In germline, CDR1 is SGHNT, CDR2 YYREEE (reference sequence). This CDR3 is built from 13 residues. CDR3 DNA sequence: TGTGCCAGCAGGTCGGGGGCGACAGATACGCAGTATTTT. The encoded protein is CASRSGATDTQYF.

V is TRBV6-5 and J is TRBJ1-5, with TRBD1 identical over 9 bases. V trimming: 6 bases; J trimming: 5 bases; junction bases outside the gene matches: 5. Germline V gene data show CDR1 as MNHEY and CDR2 as SVGAGI. The CDR3 consists of 14 residues. Here the CDR3 DNA reads TGTGCCAGCAGCCCCGGGACAGGGCATCAGCCCCAGCATTTT. Translating gives CASSPGTGHQPQHF.

The genes are TRBV7-8 and TRBJ2-7; possible D gene TRBD2, 6 bases. Per the germline V gene, CDR1 is SGHVS and CDR2 is FQNEAQ. This CDR3 comprises 15 residues. Trimming stripped 5 bases from V and 3 bases from J, with 17 bases between. DNA for the CDR3: TGTGCCAGCAGCCCGTCGGGGTTGGGAGGCTACGAGCAGTACTTC. It specifies CASSPSGLGGYEQYF. The entire variable domain, with the rest obtained from reference TRBV7-8 and TRBJ2-7, is as follows: GAGVSQSPRYKVAKRGQDVALRCDPISGHVSLFWYQQALGQGPEFLTYFQNEAQLDKSGLPSDRFFAERPEGSVSTLKIQRTQQEDSAVYLCASSPSGLGGYEQYFGPGTRLTVT.

The J gene is TRBJ2-3, the V gene TRBV7-2; D is unclear. Between the trimmed V and J ends, which lost 5 bases and 3 bases, there was a span of 15 bases. CDR1 is SGHTA, CDR2 FQGNSA, per germline. CDR3 length: 15 amino acids. The CDR3: CASSPARLRTDTQYF. The CDR3, as DNA: TGTGCCAGCAGCCCCGCAAGGTTAAGGACAGATACGCAGTATTTT. The variable domain in full, completed from reference TRBV7-2 and TRBJ2-3, reads GAGVSQSPSNKVTEKGKDVELRCDPISGHTALYWYRQSLGQGLEFLIYFQGNSAPDKSGLPSDRFSAERTGGSVSTLTIQRTQQEDSAVYLCASSPARLRTDTQYFGPGTRLTVL.

In its sample, this clonotype was seen a few times. The rearrangement uses TRBV7-9 and TRBJ2-7, with D maybe TRBD2 (6 bases). Trimming removed 5 bases from V and 3 bases from J, with 14 bases in between. CDR1 and CDR2 from the germline V gene are SEHNR and FQNEAQ (reference sequence). This CDR3 contains 14 residues. The CDR3 nucleotides read TGTGCCAGCAGCCCTTTGGACTATGACTACGAGCAGTACTTC. It translates to CASSPLDYDYEQYF. Full variable domain (rest looked up from reference TRBV7-9 and TRBJ2-7): DTGVSQNPRHKITKRGQNVTFRCDPISEHNRLYWYRQTLGQGPEFLTYFQNEAQLEKSRLLSDRFSAERPKGSFSTLEIQRTEQGDSAMYLCASSPLDYDYEQYFGPGTRLTVT.

This clonotype was counted many times. Written as DNA, the CDR3 is TGCAGTGCTAGACCTCTGAGCACAGATACGCAGTATTTT. It encodes CSARPLSTDTQYF. J is TRBJ2-3 and V is TRBV20-1; no clear D. Per the germline V gene, CDR1 is DFQATT and CDR2 is SNEGSKA (reference sequence). The length of the CDR3 is 13 residues. V was pared by 2 bases and J by 0 bases, with 6 bases between.

This rearrangement joins TRBV2 to TRBJ2-1, with 7 bases lining up with TRBD2. The germline gives CDR1 SNHLY, CDR2 FYNNEI. The CDR3 consists of 12 residues. The J segment lost 6 bases and the V segment lost 9 bases, leaving 5 bases of the junction unmatched. The CDR3 region is CARGGGLNEQFF. In DNA form, the CDR3 reads TGTGCCAGGGGGGGAGGGCTCAATGAGCAGTTCTTC.

The genes are TRBV28 and TRBJ1-4; D not certain. Trimming took 5 bases from V and 3 from J, leaving 7 bases between them. The CDR3 contains 13 residues. Germline CDR1 and CDR2: MDHEN and SYDVKM. CDR3 sequence reads: CASSPGSNEKLFF. In DNA form, the CDR3 reads TGTGCCAGCAGTCCCGGGTCTAATGAAAAACTGTTTTTT.

This clonotype appeared many times. This chain connects TRBV6-2 or TRBV6-3 to TRBJ2-7; D call uncertain. V was pared by 6 bases and J by 2 bases, with 14 bases between. Germline CDR1 reads MNHEY; CDR2 reads SVGEGT. The CDR3 totals 14 residues. DNA of the CDR3: TGTGCCAGCAGACGTAAGGGTTTCCCCTACGAGCAGTACTTC. Its protein product is CASRRKGFPYEQYF.

This clonotype was found a few times. J is TRBJ2-7 and V is TRBV18, with 8 bases aligning to TRBD2. The CDR3 totals 16 residues. Germline CDR1 KGHSH, CDR2 LQKENI. V shed 6 bases and J 5 bases; nucleotides not matched to a gene: 15. The CDR3 region is CASSSLERGFLNEQYF. The DNA for the CDR3 is TGTGCCAGCTCCTCCCTAGAGCGGGGGTTTCTGAACGAGCAGTACTTC.

This clonotype has more than one count but fewer than ten. The chain combines TRBV7-9 with TRBJ1-1; D gene unclear. The CDR3 runs to 12 residues. V dropped 2 bases and J dropped 5 bases, with 6 bases sitting between them. Germline V gene lookup returns CDR1 SEHNR and CDR2 FQNEAQ (reference sequence). The CDR3 protein is CASSLLQTEAFF. The CDR3 DNA is TGTGCCAGCAGCTTATTACAGACTGAAGCTTTCTTT. Combining the CDR3 with reference TRBV7-9 and TRBJ1-1 gives the whole variable domain DTGVSQNPRHKITKRGQNVTFRCDPISEHNRLYWYRQTLGQGPEFLTYFQNEAQLEKSRLLSDRFSAERPKGSFSTLEIQRTEQGDSAMYLCASSLLQTEAFFGQGTRLTVV.

The chain recombines TRBV10-3 with TRBJ2-1; D may be TRBD2 (5 bases). CDR1 is ENHRY and CDR2 is SYGVKD in the germline V gene. Deletions cut 2 bases from V and 6 bases from J, with 14 bases between. CDR3 size: 15 residues. This CDR3 is CAISEPSPGTNEQFF. CDR3 bases: TGTGCCATCAGTGAGCCGTCTCCGGGAACCAATGAGCAGTTCTTC.

The gene calls are TRBV7-9 and TRBJ2-3, with D possibly TRBD1 on 5 matching bases. Trimming took 5 bases from V and 4 from J, leaving 13 bases between them. Germline CDR1 SEHNR, CDR2 FQNEAQ (reference sequence). The CDR3 sequence is 14 residues long. CDR3: CASSLQGGADTQYF. The CDR3 DNA is TGTGCCAGCAGCCTTCAGGGCGGCGCAGATACGCAGTATTTT.

This clonotype was seen only a few times. The chain uses TRBV20-1 and TRBJ2-4; D might be TRBD2 (6 bases). V was pared by 3 bases and J by 10 bases, with 19 bases between. The CDR3 is 14 residues long. Germline CDR1 reads DFQATT; CDR2 reads SNEGSKA (reference sequence). The CDR3 sequence is CSASGMEGFGIQYF. The CDR3 nucleotides read TGCAGTGCTAGTGGGATGGAGGGTTTTGGGATTCAGTACTTC.

In its sample, this clonotype was seen a few times. V is TRBV20-1 and J is TRBJ1-2, with 8 bases that match TRBD1. CDR1 is DFQATT and CDR2 is SNEGSKA in the germline V gene (reference sequence). Germline trimming cut 5 bases from V and 7 bases from J; bases unmatched to any gene: 9. The CDR3 runs 13 residues. The CDR3 nucleotides are TGCAGTGCTCACGCAGGGGGCGCTTCTGGCTACACCTTC. Its protein product is CSAHAGGASGYTF.

J is TRBJ2-5 and V is TRBV18; D remains unclear. The CDR3 is 13 amino acids. Trimming removed 2 bases at V and 7 bases at J, with 11 bases between. CDR1 KGHSH and CDR2 LQKENI come from the germline V gene. CDR3 loop: CASSPGSLGTQYF. The CDR3, as DNA: TGTGCCAGCTCACCAGGATCCCTCGGGACCCAGTACTTC.

This clonotype was seen a handful of times. The V call is TRBV7-9, the J call TRBJ1-1, with 7 bases aligning to TRBD1. This CDR3 contains 13 residues. From germline, CDR1 is SEHNR and CDR2 FQNEAQ (reference sequence). V trimming: 5 bases; J trimming: 5 bases; junction bases outside the gene matches: 5. CDR3 sequence reads: CASSPTGMTEAFF. For the CDR3, the DNA is TGTGCCAGCAGCCCGACAGGGATGACTGAAGCTTTCTTT.

The chain couples TRBV12-3 or TRBV12-4 to TRBJ1-1, with 7 bases aligning to TRBD1. This CDR3 contains 14 residues. The ends lost 8 bases at V and 5 bases at J; junction bases unmatched: 11. The CDR3: CASSPTGPGTEAFF. The CDR3, as DNA: TGTGCCAGCTCCCCGACAGGGCCCGGAACTGAAGCTTTCTTT.

The chain links TRBV9 to TRBJ2-3, with no clear D. Trimming removed 2 bases from V and 4 bases from J, with 5 bases in between. Germline-derived CDR1 and CDR2 are SGDLS and YYNGEE. The CDR3 is made up of 12 amino acids. Written as DNA, the CDR3 is TGTGCCAGCAGCGTTAATGCAGATACGCAGTATTTT. Translated: CASSVNADTQYF.

This clonotype has just a few counts. The CDR3 bases are TGTGCCAGCAGCTCGACGGGACTCCAAGAGACCCAGTACTTC. It specifies CASSSTGLQETQYF. The chain joins TRBV5-6 to TRBJ2-5; D may be TRBD2 (6 bases). CDR3 size: 14 residues. Germline assignment: CDR1 SGHDT and CDR2 YYEEEE. The ends were cut back, 3 bases at V and 1 base at J, with 10 bases in the middle.

This clonotype appeared a few times. The V and J genes are TRBV27 and TRBJ1-5, with TRBD1 identical over 8 bases. The J segment lost 5 bases and the V segment lost 5 bases, leaving 8 bases of the junction unmatched. CDR3 length equals 15 residues. CDR1 and CDR2 from the germline V gene are MNHEY and SMNVEV (reference sequence). CDR3 DNA: TGTGCCAGCAGTCTTTTTACAGGGGGAGATCAGCCCCAGCATTTT. The encoded protein is CASSLFTGGDQPQHF.

This clonotype has only a few counts. V gene TRBV7-6 combines with J gene TRBJ2-2; 12 bases are shared with TRBD2. There are 19 residues in the CDR3. In germline, CDR1 is SGHVS, CDR2 FNYEAQ. Germline trimming cut 5 bases from V and 3 bases from J; bases unmatched to any gene: 13. CDR3 region: CASSAGLAGKWIDTGELFF. CDR3 nucleotides: TGTGCCAGCAGCGCCGGACTAGCGGGGAAATGGATAGACACCGGGGAGCTGTTTTTT.

This sequence joins TRBV20-1 and TRBJ1-5; tentatively, D is TRBD1 (5 bases). The ends were cut back, 1 base at V and 5 bases at J, with 18 bases in the middle. The CDR3 sequence is 16 residues long. Germline V gene data show CDR1 as DFQATT and CDR2 as SNEGSKA (reference sequence). CDR3 loop: CSARALTTPGHQPQHF. The CDR3 DNA sequence: TGCAGTGCTAGAGCTCTTACGACGCCAGGGCATCAGCCCCAGCATTTT.

The chain combines TRBV21-1 with TRBJ1-5; the table's D gene call, TRBD1, was not cross checked with the DNA. TRBV21-1 is deemed a pseudogene. There are 14 residues in the CDR3. CDR3 nucleotides: TGTGCCAGCAGTGGGGGTAGGGGATATCAGCCCCAGCATTTT. Translation gives CASSGGRGYQPQHF.

This clonotype was detected many times. The chain couples TRBV7-6 to TRBJ2-2; 8 bases are shared with TRBD1. The length of the CDR3 is 16 residues. Germline loops: CDR1 SGHVS, CDR2 FNYEAQ. Trimming at V came to 2 bases and at J to 1 base, leaving 3 bases not matched to a gene. As DNA, the CDR3 is TGTGCCAGCAGCTTACTAGGGACAGGGAACACCGGGGAGCTGTTTTTT. Protein sequence: CASSLLGTGNTGELFF. Full variable domain (rest looked up from reference TRBV7-6 and TRBJ2-2): GAGVSQSPRYKVTKRGQDVALRCDPISGHVSLYWYRQALGQGPEFLTYFNYEAQQDKSGLPNDRFSAERPEGSISTLTIQRTEQRDSAMYRCASSLLGTGNTGELFFGEGSRLTVL.

This chain uses TRBV20-1 with TRBJ1-1; a possible D gene is TRBD1 (6 bases). Germline-derived CDR1 and CDR2 are DFQATT and SNEGSKA (reference sequence). CDR3 length equals 14 residues. V lost 2 bases and J 1 base, leaving 11 bases between the germline ends. CDR3 protein: CSARLGGPNTEAFF. Here the CDR3 DNA reads TGCAGTGCTAGATTGGGGGGGCCGAACACTGAAGCTTTCTTT.

The J gene is TRBJ2-3, the V gene TRBV7-9, with 7 bases that match TRBD2. CDR1 SEHNR and CDR2 FQNEAQ come from the germline V gene (reference sequence). V lost 3 bases to trimming and J lost 5 bases; unmatched junction nucleotides: 5. The CDR3 has 14 residues. The CDR3, as DNA: TGTGCCAGCAGCTTGGGGCGGGGGAAAGATACGCAGTATTTT. It yields the protein CASSLGRGKDTQYF.

The chain has TRBV6-2 or TRBV6-3 and TRBJ2-5; possibly TRBD2 for D (6 bases). Germline V gene sequence: CDR1 MNHEY, CDR2 SVGEGT. This CDR3 has 16 residues. V was clipped by 5 bases and J by 4 bases, with 20 bases between them. The CDR3 DNA reads TGTGCCAGCAGTGTTCCAGCCCGGGAGATCGGAGAGACCCAGTACTTC. This codes for CASSVPAREIGETQYF.

This clonotype was found a few times. The CDR3 nucleotides read TGTGCCAGCAGCCGGGGGCGGATCACTGAAGCTTTCTTT. Encoded protein: CASSRGRITEAFF. The J gene is TRBJ1-1, the V gene TRBV7-9; weak D call: TRBD1 (6 bases). Germline CDR1 reads SEHNR; CDR2 reads FQNEAQ (reference sequence). Trimming removed 5 bases at V and 4 bases at J, with 11 bases between. The CDR3 has 13 amino acids.

This rearrangement joins TRBV11-2 to TRBJ2-5; 10 bases are shared with TRBD2. The CDR3 sequence is 14 residues long. Germline lookup yields CDR1 SGHAT and CDR2 FQNNGV. The junction had 3 bases not matched to a gene; V was cut back by 5 bases and J by 3 bases. This chain's CDR3 is CASSHTSGEETQYF. In DNA form, the CDR3 reads TGTGCCAGCAGCCATACTAGCGGGGAAGAGACCCAGTACTTC. Full variable domain (rest looked up from reference TRBV11-2 and TRBJ2-5): EAGVAQSPRYKIIEKRQSVAFWCNPISGHATLYWYQQILGQGPKLLIQFQNNGVVDDSQLPKDRFSAERLKGVDSTLKIQPAKLEDSAVYLCASSHTSGEETQYFGPGTRLLVL.